Reported below is one TCR beta chain. Its target is not known. The data were obtained in a study of cytomegalovirus exposure and HLA in healthy donors. Study in general: Genetic ancestry analysis placed approximately 79% of the roughly 400 donors that were genotyped in the Caucasian-associated cluster.

Study-wide points: According to the study, 160 or so TCR beta chains were cytomegalovirus-associated. By a later analysis, the bulk of CMV-associated TCR beta chains appeared HLA-restricted. A classifier reportedly called cytomegalovirus status with high sensitivity and specificity.

Both 60 Vbeta primers and 13 Jbeta primers went into the PCR. This table comes from immunoSEQ multiplex PCR, and its TCRdb copy is limited to in-frame clones, with some not included. The sample yields under 150,000 clones, 78% seen once. Germline CDR1 and CDR2: SNHLY and FYNNEI. J gave up 14 bases and V 3 bases, and 20 bases lay outside the gene matches. The CDR3 sequence is 16 residues long. Sequencing used PBMCs. The rearrangement links TRBV2 to TRBJ2-3; 7 bases align to TRBD1. This receptor was obtained from a woman aged 25 to 39 in good health and CMV-seropositive. The CDR3 sequence is CASSDSTGPLKVSAYF. CDR3 bases: TGTGCCAGCAGTGATTCGACAGGGCCCCTCAAGGTTTCTGCGTATTTT.